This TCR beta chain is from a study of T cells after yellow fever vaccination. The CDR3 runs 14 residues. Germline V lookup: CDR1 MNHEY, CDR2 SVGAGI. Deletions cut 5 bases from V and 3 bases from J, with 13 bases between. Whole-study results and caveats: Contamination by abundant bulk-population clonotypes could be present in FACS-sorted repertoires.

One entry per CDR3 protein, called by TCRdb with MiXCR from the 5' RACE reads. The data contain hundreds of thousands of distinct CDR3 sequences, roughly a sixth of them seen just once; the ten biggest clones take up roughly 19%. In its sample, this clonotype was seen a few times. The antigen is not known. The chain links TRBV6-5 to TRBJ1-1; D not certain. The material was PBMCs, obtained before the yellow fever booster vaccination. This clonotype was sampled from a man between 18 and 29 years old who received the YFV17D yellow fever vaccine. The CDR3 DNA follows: TGTGCCAGCAGTGAGGGTCTGGGAGACACTGAAGCTTTCTTT. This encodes CASSEGLGDTEAFF.